This section outlines one T cell receptor (beta chain) sequence together with its context. The target antigen is unknown. Here immunoSEQ multiplex PCR was the method, and the copy in TCRdb shows in-frame clones only, minus some. Among over 70,000 clones listed, approximately 80% were seen once. This sample stems from a study of T cell responses to AZD1222 COVID-19 vaccine. Per germline, CDR1 SQVTM and CDR2 ANQGSEA. The CDR3 consists of 14 residues. Trimming at V came to 6 bases and at J to 4 bases, leaving 6 bases not matched to a gene. Study-wide results and caveats: Among vaccine-associated CD4 TCRs, coverage spanned spike, with dominance at 160-218 and 743-854. Unmutated variant regions are reportedly the target of nearly half of TCRs that are spike-specific. The donor group comprised mostly white British people and more females; the analysis possibly underestimated clonal diversity.

The V gene is TRBV29-1, the J gene TRBJ2-6; 7 nucleotides agree with TRBD1. This material consisted of peripheral blood, taken 28 days after the second dose of the MenACWY control vaccine. The sequence was obtained from an adult who received the MenACWY meningococcal vaccine as a control. In DNA, the CDR3 is TGCAGCGTACTTACAGGGGCCGGGGCCAACGTCCTGACTTTC. This gives the protein CSVLTGAGANVLTF.